One sample yielded the 28 T cell receptor beta chains listed below, sequenced in a study of chemoradiotherapy in HPV16-positive cancers. Clones were read by immunoSEQ multiplex PCR, and TCRdb kept only the in-frame ones, dropping some. The repertoire holds 14,000 or so clones, with about 92% as singletons. The sequencing here drew on tumor tissue, taken from a patient who underwent chemoradiotherapy. These receptors all stem from a human donor with HPV-associated anogenital cancer.

The table lists this clone with a count of one. V gene TRBV7-2 combines with J gene TRBJ2-3; TRBD2 is a possible D gene (6 bases). Germline lookup yields CDR1 SGHTA and CDR2 FQGNSA. This CDR3 is built from 16 residues. V shed 5 bases and J shed 0 bases, with 15 bases lying between them. CDR3 sequence (DNA): TGTGCCAGCAGCGTCGTCGGAGGGGATAGCACAGATACGCAGTATTTT. Residues: CASSVVGGDSTDTQYF.

CDR3 loop: CASSVAWDDTEAFF. The CDR3 DNA follows: TGTGCCAGCAGCGTAGCATGGGACGACACTGAAGCTTTCTTT. V and J are TRBV9 and TRBJ1-1; a weak D match, TRBD1 (5 bases). The CDR3 is 14 amino acids. The ends were cut back, 0 bases at V and 3 bases at J, with 9 bases in the middle. Per the germline V gene, CDR1 is SGDLS and CDR2 is YYNGEE.

This clone showed up just once. The chain combines TRBV6-6 with TRBJ2-5, with 8 bases that match TRBD1. CDR3 length equals 16 residues. V shed 1 base, J shed 0 bases, and the junction held 4 bases outside the gene matches. In germline, CDR1 is MNHNY, CDR2 SVGAGI (reference sequence). The CDR3 protein is CASSYYGTGDQETQYF. CDR3 sequence (DNA): TGTGCCAGCAGTTACTATGGGACAGGCGACCAAGAGACCCAGTACTTC.

The chain uses TRBV2 and TRBJ2-7, with 11 bases matching TRBD2. The germline CDR1 and CDR2 sequences are SNHLY and FYNNEI. This CDR3 has 17 residues. V lost 6 bases and J lost 7; bases outside the gene matches: 17. The CDR3 loop reads CASRFGRLAGNIGEQYF. The CDR3 nucleotides are TGTGCCAGCAGATTCGGAAGACTAGCGGGAAACATTGGTGAGCAGTACTTC.

This chain joins TRBV30 and TRBJ1-1, with no clear D. Trimming cost V 3 bases and J 5 bases, with 10 bases left between them. The CDR3 length is 12 residues. Germline V CDR1 and CDR2: GTSNPN, SVGIG (reference sequence). The CDR3 protein is CAWRLGRTEAFF. The CDR3 DNA reads as TGTGCCTGGAGGCTCGGGCGGACTGAAGCTTTCTTT.

CDR3 protein: CASSLDGTSQETQYF. The CDR3, as DNA: TGCGCCAGCAGCTTGGATGGAACGTCTCAAGAGACCCAGTACTTC. V is TRBV5-1 and J is TRBJ2-5, with unresolved D. The V end was cut by 0 bases, the J end by 2 bases, with 11 bases between. CDR1 SGHRS and CDR2 YFSETQ come from the germline V gene. This CDR3 comprises 15 residues. Complete variable domain (other parts from reference TRBV5-1 and TRBJ2-5): KAGVTQTPRYLIKTRGQQVTLSCSPISGHRSVSWYQQTPGQGLQFLFEYFSETQRNKGNFPGRFSGRQFSNSRSEMNVSTLELGDSALYLCASSLDGTSQETQYFGPGTRLLVL.

This clone was detected only a few times. The chain joins TRBV7-9 to TRBJ1-1, with D possibly being TRBD1 (6 bases). Germline V gives CDR1 SEHNR, CDR2 FQNEAQ (reference sequence). Trimming cost V 7 bases and J 5 bases, with 14 bases left between them. The CDR3 is made up of 13 amino acids. Here the CDR3 reads CASTWGGRTEAFF. CDR3 nucleotide sequence: TGTGCCAGCACCTGGGGGGGGCGGACTGAAGCTTTCTTT.

This clone was seen only once. This chain uses TRBV7-8 with TRBJ2-1, with 12 bases that match TRBD2. The CDR3 is made up of 17 amino acids. Trimming took 5 bases from V and 2 from J; bases not matched to a gene: 7. Germline CDR1 and CDR2: SGHVS and FQNEAQ. The CDR3 nucleotides read TGTGCCAGCAGCCCCCGACTAGCGGGGGCTGCCTACAATGAGCAGTTCTTC. Translating gives CASSPRLAGAAYNEQFF. Full variable domain (missing parts from reference TRBV7-8 and TRBJ2-1): GAGVSQSPRYKVAKRGQDVALRCDPISGHVSLFWYQQALGQGPEFLTYFQNEAQLDKSGLPSDRFFAERPEGSVSTLKIQRTQQEDSAVYLCASSPRLAGAAYNEQFFGPGTRLTVL.

The V call is TRBV30, the J call TRBJ1-3, with a possible D match to TRBD1 (5 bases). CDR3 size: 12 residues. Looked up from germline, CDR1 is GTSNPN and CDR2 is SVGIG (reference sequence). V was shortened by 0 bases and J by 8 bases, with 8 bases between the two germline ends. The CDR3 coding sequence is TGTGCCTGGAGTGTACAAGGGGACACCATATATTTT. Translation: CAWSVQGDTIYF.

The chain links TRBV29-1 to TRBJ2-2; D is perhaps TRBD1 (5 bases). The CDR3 loop spans 12 amino acids. Deletions cut 7 bases from V and 6 bases from J, with 12 bases between. From germline, CDR1 is SQVTM and CDR2 ANQGSEA. The CDR3 nucleotides are TGCAGCGCCAACGTGGGGCCCGGGGAGCTGTTTTTT. Translating gives CSANVGPGELFF.

The V call is TRBV6-1, the J call TRBJ2-7; 7 bases line up with TRBD2. The CDR3 spans 15 residues. The ends lost 0 bases at V and 2 bases at J; junction bases unmatched: 4. Germline V gives CDR1 MNHNS, CDR2 SASEGT. The CDR3 protein is CASSEATSEAYEQYF. The CDR3 DNA reads TGTGCCAGCAGTGAAGCAACTAGCGAAGCCTACGAGCAGTACTTC.

This chain's CDR3 is CASSRRTSGNHEQYF. The CDR3 nucleotides are TGTGCCAGCAGCCGCCGGACTAGCGGGAACCACGAGCAGTACTTC. V is TRBV11-3 and J is TRBJ2-7; 12 bases map to TRBD2. V was clipped by 5 bases and J by 5 bases; unmatched bases: 7. The CDR3 runs to 15 residues. Germline CDR1 SGHNT, CDR2 YENEEA.

The chain is built from TRBV2 and TRBJ2-7, with 9 bases fitting TRBD2. Per the germline V gene, CDR1 is SNHLY and CDR2 is FYNNEI. J gave up 3 bases and V 10 bases, and 19 bases lay outside the gene matches. The CDR3 sequence is 17 residues long. The CDR3: CATEGGLASKNFYEQYF. DNA for the CDR3: TGTGCCACCGAGGGCGGACTAGCGAGTAAGAATTTCTACGAGCAGTACTTC.

This clone showed up just once. V and J are TRBV4-1 and TRBJ2-1, with 7 positions matching TRBD2. The V gene's germline CDR1 is MGHRA and CDR2 YSYEKL. The CDR3 contains 14 residues. After removal of 4 bases from V and 5 bases from J, the junction contained 5 bases not matched to a gene. CDR3 sequence: CASSRGLQDNEQFF. CDR3 DNA sequence: TGCGCCAGCAGCCGGGGACTACAAGACAATGAGCAGTTCTTC.

This chain joins TRBV2 and TRBJ1-5; 7 bases align to TRBD1. Trimming cost V 1 base and J 7 bases; bases outside gene matches: 7. Germline loops: CDR1 SNHLY, CDR2 FYNNEI. The CDR3 sequence is 15 residues long. The chain's CDR3 is CASSEGDSPGQPQHF. The CDR3 DNA follows: TGTGCCAGCAGTGAAGGGGACAGCCCAGGGCAGCCCCAGCATTTT.

This chain uses TRBV28 with TRBJ1-1; D uncertain. This CDR3 has 16 residues. Germline V CDR1 and CDR2: MDHEN, SYDVKM. V lost 5 bases, J lost 4 bases, and 20 bases lay in between. CDR3 coding DNA: TGTGCCAGCAGTCCGCACCTAGGTTTCGAGGGCACTGAAGCTTTCTTT. Amino acid sequence: CASSPHLGFEGTEAFF.

The V call is TRBV29-1, the J call TRBJ2-1; D possibly corresponds to TRBD1 (5 bases). Germline CDR1 is SQVTM and CDR2 is ANQGSEA. V gave up 7 bases and J gave up 6 bases, with 13 bases separating them. CDR3 length equals 12 residues. The DNA for the CDR3 is TGCAGCGCCCAAGGTCAGGGCAATGAGCAGTTCTTC. It specifies CSAQGQGNEQFF.

The chain joins TRBV5-5 to TRBJ1-5; 9 bases are a match to TRBD1. With V trimmed by 4 bases and J by 5 bases, 13 bases remained unmatched. The CDR3 runs 17 residues. CDR1 is SGHKS and CDR2 is YYEKEE in the germline V gene (reference sequence). DNA of the CDR3: TGTGCCAGCAGCCCCACCAACCGGGACAGGGTACATCAGCCCCAGCATTTT. Translated, it gives CASSPTNRDRVHQPQHF.

The gene calls are TRBV7-2 and TRBJ2-1, with 10 bases lining up with TRBD2. Germline CDR1 is SGHTA and CDR2 is FQGNSA. With V trimmed by 2 bases and J by 8 bases, 3 bases remained unmatched. The CDR3 consists of 14 residues. CDR3 bases: TGTGCCAGCAGCTTAATAGCGGGAGGCGATGAGCAGTTCTTC. It yields the protein CASSLIAGGDEQFF.

This clone was recorded once. This chain uses TRBV5-5 with TRBJ1-5; D is undetermined. The ends were cut back, 0 bases at V and 2 bases at J, with 9 bases in the middle. This CDR3 has 15 residues. Germline CDR1 is SGHKS and CDR2 is YYEKEE (reference sequence). The CDR3 loop is CASSLDSTGNQPQHF. CDR3 coding DNA: TGTGCCAGCAGCTTGGACAGTACGGGCAATCAGCCCCAGCATTTT.

V gene TRBV7-9 combines with J gene TRBJ2-1; 11 bases fit TRBD2. The germline gives CDR1 SEHNR, CDR2 FQNEAQ (reference sequence). J was trimmed by 7 bases and V by 8 bases; bases with no gene match: 4. This CDR3 region has 13 residues. CDR3 protein: CASGIAGGNEQFF. CDR3 sequence (DNA): TGTGCCAGCGGGATAGCGGGGGGGAATGAGCAGTTCTTC.

This clone was seen a few times. The genes are TRBV6-5 and TRBJ2-1; 8 nucleotides agree with TRBD2. The CDR3 is made up of 15 amino acids. Germline values: CDR1 MNHEY, CDR2 SVGAGI. J lost 3 bases, V lost 3 bases, and 4 bases had no gene match. The chain's CDR3 is CASSYLAGGYNEQFF. CDR3 in DNA: TGTGCCAGCAGTTATCTAGCGGGCGGCTACAATGAGCAGTTCTTC.

The chain has TRBV9 and TRBJ2-3; 11 bases line up with TRBD2. This CDR3 has 15 residues. The trim removed 4 bases at V and 6 bases at J, leaving 7 bases unmatched. Germline lookup yields CDR1 SGDLS and CDR2 YYNGEE. Here the CDR3 reads CASSRTSGLRDTQYF. The CDR3 coding sequence is TGTGCCAGCAGCCGGACTAGCGGGTTGAGGGATACGCAGTATTTT.

The chain is built from TRBV7-9 and TRBJ1-2, with unresolved D. The CDR3 loop spans 13 amino acids. Germline assignment: CDR1 SEHNR and CDR2 FQNEAQ (reference sequence). V was shortened by 1 base and J by 8 bases, with 11 bases between the two germline ends. CDR3 bases: TGTGCCAGCAGCTTAGGAGGAGTTCAGGGCTACACCTTC. Residues: CASSLGGVQGYTF.

V and J are TRBV4-3 and TRBJ2-7; D ambiguous. The J call may be wrong; the DNA end is better matched by TRBJ2-4. The germline V gene encodes CDR1 LGHNA and CDR2 YSLEER. The CDR3 is 13 amino acids. CDR3 protein: CASSQDGSTIQYF. CDR3 nucleotides: TGCGCCAGCAGCCAAGATGGGTCGACCATTCAGTACTTC.

This chain connects TRBV14 to TRBJ2-3; no firm D call. The germline V gene encodes CDR1 SGHDN and CDR2 FVKESK. The CDR3 has 15 amino acids. Trimming took off 3 bases at V and 2 bases at J, with 12 bases between the two ends. CDR3 region: CASSHDSVVTDTQYF. The CDR3, as DNA: TGTGCCAGCAGCCACGATTCAGTGGTCACAGATACGCAGTATTTT.

This clone was seen a single time. This chain links TRBV4-3 with TRBJ2-7; D not resolved. Germline lookup yields CDR1 LGHNA and CDR2 YSLEER. Trimming shortened V by 0 bases and J by 6 bases, and 12 bases separated the two germline ends. The CDR3 extends over 14 amino acids. CDR3 sequence (DNA): TGCGCCAGCAGCCAAGACTTCTCCGGCGGCGAGCAGTACTTC. Protein sequence: CASSQDFSGGEQYF.

J is TRBJ1-6 and V is TRBV19; D gene ambiguous. The CDR3 covers 13 residues. The germline gives CDR1 LNHDA, CDR2 SQIVND (reference sequence). V was trimmed by 11 bases and J by 0 bases, leaving 8 bases between them. This CDR3 reads CAAGRSYNSPLHF. CDR3 sequence (DNA): TGTGCCGCCGGACGCTCCTATAATTCACCCCTCCACTTT.